This is a list of T cell receptor beta chains from one sample in a study of T cell repertoires in cytomegalovirus infection. TCRdb reprocessed the reads via MiXCR and lists one record per CDR3 protein. The sample carries fewer than 350,000 distinct CDR3 sequences, roughly a sixth recorded once. Sequencing used PBMCs. The origin of the receptors is a human donor in good health (CMV status not recorded). Some clones in this sample may be carry-over from other donors' samples. Both conserved end residues are part of each CDR3. D genes are given only for firm matches. The size field is filled for only some rows; it gives once, few, many or a size class.

j_gene	d_gene	abundance	v_gene	CDR3nt	CDR3aa
TRBJ1-2	.	.	TRBV6-5	TGTGCCAGCAGTTACGAGTTTGCAGCTGGCTACACCTTC	CASSYEFAAGYTF
TRBJ1-4	.	.	TRBV12-3/TRBV12-4	TGTGCCAGCAGTGTACAGGGTATCACTAATGAAAAACTGTTTTTT	CASSVQGITNEKLFF
TRBJ2-7	TRBD2	.	TRBV20-1	TGCAGTGCTGATAAGGGACTAGCGGGGAGGGACGAGCAGTACTTC	CSADKGLAGRDEQYF
TRBJ2-5	.	few	TRBV6-1	TGTGCCAGCAGTGAGATAGAGGAGGGGACCCAGTACTTC	CASSEIEEGTQYF
TRBJ2-2	.	.	TRBV12-3/TRBV12-4	TGTGCCAGCACCCCCGGGACAACAAACACCGGGGAGCTGTTTTTT	CASTPGTTNTGELFF
TRBJ2-7	TRBD2	.	TRBV3-1	TGTGCCAGCCGGACGACTAGCGGGAGCTACGAGCAGTACTTC	CASRTTSGSYEQYF
TRBJ1-2	.	many	TRBV4-3	TGCGCCAGCAGCCAAACGGCCTCGGGCGCCTATGGCTACACCTTC	CASSQTASGAYGYTF
TRBJ1-1	.	few	TRBV12-3/TRBV12-4	TGTGCCAGCAGCTGGACAGACACTGAAGCTTTCTTT	CASSWTDTEAFF
TRBJ1-6	.	.	TRBV20-1	TGCAGTGCCAAGACAGGAGGGAATTCACCCCTCCACTTT	CSAKTGGNSPLHF
TRBJ2-7	.	.	TRBV5-4	TGTGCCAGCAGCTCTTACAGGGTAGGGCTGGAGCAGTACTTC	CASSSYRVGLEQYF
TRBJ1-3	TRBD1	many	TRBV6-1	TGTGCCCGCCAACCGGGACAGGGTCCAACTGGAAACACCATATATTTT	CARQPGQGPTGNTIYF
TRBJ2-1	.	.	TRBV20-1	TGCAGTGCTGGACCCTACTTCGTGAGGGGAAGTCACAATGAGCAGTTCTTC	CSAGPYFVRGSHNEQFF
TRBJ1-1	TRBD1	.	TRBV28	TGTGCCAGCAGTCCCGGGACAGGGGGGGGGAACACTGAAGCTTTCTTT	CASSPGTGGGNTEAFF
TRBJ1-1	.	few	TRBV20-1	TGCAGTGTTCCCAGGGCGAACACTGAAGCTTTCTTT	CSVPRANTEAFF
TRBJ1-1	.	few	TRBV27	TGTGCCAGCAGTTTGGCCGGGACGGTGGTTGAAGCTTTCTTT	CASSLAGTVVEAFF